This TCR beta chain derives from a study of beta chain features in type 1 diabetes. Study-level information: Patients did not differ from healthy donors in age, gender or cell yield. Study conclusions and caveats: Among patients, naive, central memory and Treg TCRB repertoires appeared more similar than among healthy donors. Shorter TCRB CDR3s, moderately but significantly so, marked every one of the four CD4+ subsets in Type 1 diabetes patients. There were fewer insertions and more deletions at the VDJ junctions of type 1 diabetes patients.

TCRB transcripts that were expressed got sequenced, as all of the isolated RNA had been reverse transcribed. This table comes from immunoSEQ multiplex PCR, and its TCRdb copy is limited to in-frame clones, with some not included. Here the sample spans around 14,000 clones, around 76% being singletons. V lost 5 bases and J lost 5; bases outside the gene matches: 9. CDR3 length: 16 residues. The germline V gene encodes CDR1 SEHNR and CDR2 FQNEAQ (reference sequence). A word on this clone: The antigen is undetermined.

The chain has TRBV7-9 and TRBJ2-1; 10 bases map to TRBD2. This TCR derives from a woman between 18 and 29 years old with type 1 diabetes. Material: stem cell memory CD4+ T cells from blood. The CDR3 loop is CASSASSGSRDNEQFF. Written as DNA, the CDR3 is TGTGCCAGCAGCGCTTCTAGCGGGAGCCGGGACAATGAGCAGTTCTTC.